This TCR beta chain comes out of a study of T cells in Graves' hyperthyroidism and ophthalmopathy. CDR3 size: 15 residues. The germline CDR1 and CDR2 sequences are DFQATT and SNEGSKA (reference sequence). The V gene lost 0 bases and the J gene lost 7 bases, with 18 bases spanning the gap. Study-wide findings and caveats: With a median lead of approximately 6 months before onset, the model predicted ophthalmopathy.

This clonotype was picked up many times. Antigen specificity is unknown. RNA transcripts were the template for amplifying TCR beta CDR3 regions. HTBI primers were the set used in a first-round RT-PCR of the TCR CDR3. TCRdb re-derived calls from the multiplex PCR reads in MiXCR, one entry per CDR3 protein. This table has 750,000 to 900,000 distinct CDR3 sequences, 38% appearing once. Material: blood. The rearrangement links TRBV20-1 to TRBJ1-1; maybe TRBD1 (6 bases). The receptor comes from a man aged 18-30 years with Graves' hyperthyroidism. CDR3 in amino acids: CSARDPGQKVIEAFF. The DNA of the CDR3 is TGCAGTGCTAGAGATCCAGGACAGAAAGTAATTGAAGCTTTCTTT.